This TCR beta chain appears in the sequencing data of a study of T cell responses to AZD1222 COVID-19 vaccine (dated by TCRdb to the early 2020s). For context, the study as a whole: Because spike-specific TCR depth and breadth did not differ between the two schedules, AZD1222 recipients who got a second dose at roughly 4 weeks were pooled with those who got a second dose at roughly 12 weeks. Trial participants were enrolled by age into subgroups of 18-55, 56-69 and 70-plus years, and around 150, 28 and 57 TCR-sequenced participants, respectively, were included in these subgroups. TCR sequencing covered fewer than 250 trial participants: about 210 given two doses of AZD1222 and approximately 25 given two doses of MenACWY control vaccine.

In the paper's terms, the time point label means: baseline before first vaccination. The vaccinee samples were drawn from two UK trials, COV001 and COV002, one of which was a single-blind randomized controlled phase 2/3 trial testing AZD1222 (ChAdOx1 nCoV-19) in healthy adults. Trial participant PBMC samples were collected at day 0 and day 28 after the second dose for TCRbeta chain sequencing. The CDR3 holds 13 amino acids from the cysteine to the phenylalanine. The kept DNA is CDR3 alone, 39 bases in frame from the first base. At the junction V is shortened by 5 bases and J by 3 bases, with 10 bases in between. From the germline V gene, CDR1 is SGHTA and CDR2 is FQGTGA. What the authors observed across the whole study: The 56-69-year group was small, and its depth increase did not reach significance, likely because of low power. The whole spike protein was spanned by vaccine-associated CD4 TCRs, and dominant responses were seen in regions 160-218 and 743-854. Participants were mostly white British, with more females than males. The authors suggested clonal diversity may have been underestimated. Only six or seven AZD1222 recipients were SARS-CoV-2 seropositive at baseline, limiting conclusions about previously exposed vaccinees. No day 14 peak-response samples were available, so repertoires were characterized only after the peak T cell response. After two AZD1222 doses, spike-specific TCR breadth and depth were significantly higher than at day 0 and than in MenACWY recipients. Reportedly, close to half of the unique spike-specific TCRs recognized epitopes lying outside the regions that are mutated in the B.1.351 and B.1.1.7 variants.

Regarding this clone: The antigen it recognizes is unknown. Per-base qualities were not stored, and no clone one base away is much larger.

The CDR3 regions of human TCRbeta chains were subjected to immunosequencing. In the source study's methods: Repertoire TCRs were matched against a reference library of SARS-CoV-2-specific TCRs generated with the MIRA antigen-specificity platform. Breadth meant the fraction of unique TCRs that were SARS-CoV-2-associated, whereas depth meant the fraction of total T cells that were SARS-CoV-2-associated. Using the MIRA data, each spike-specific TCR was assigned both to the spike region to which the TCR was reactive and to a CD4 or CD8 class. Log10-transformed breadth and depth values were compared by one-way ANOVA with Sidak's multiple comparisons tests. TCRdb holds this immuneACCESS table with in-frame rearrangements only. Some clones are missing; in checked studies, unresolved V genes explain under half, and the rest has no known cause. Clonal size and the V and J genes are those of that table, whereas D and trimming came from the DNA. The sample table contains 100,000 to 150,000 clones; only one count was recorded for approximately 91% of them. Of the sample, approximately 28% falls within the top ten clones.

This receptor was obtained from an adult in good health. Material: peripheral blood, obtained on day 0 of AZD1222 vaccination. The sequence joins TRBV7-3 to TRBJ1-1; the best D guess is TRBD1, with 6 bases matching. The CDR3 in this case is CASSIDRYTEAFF. The nucleotide sequence is given as TGTGCCAGCAGCATCGACAGGTACACTGAAGCTTTCTTT.